This T cell receptor (beta chain) was obtained from a study of control samples from healthy donors and cancer patients (TCRdb year 2020). A remark on this clone: What this receptor recognizes is not known. Base quality data are lacking; no much larger clone is found one base away.

Libraries were prepared through the immunoSEQ multiplex PCR assay. In TCRdb, the immuneACCESS table is reduced to in-frame sequences with V and J assigned. These tables do not hold every clone; where another copy was compared, an unresolved V gene accounts for under half, and the others remain unexplained. The sample table lists more than 65,000 clones, around 84% of them with a count of one. The ten biggest clones cover around 15% of the sample. The TCR sequence derives from a man between 50 and 59 years old in good health. The sequenced material came from blood.

The CDR3 is CASSHAASGAQETQYF. The base sequence is TGTGCCAGCTCCCACGCGGCTAGCGGGGCACAAGAGACCCAGTACTTC. The rearrangement combines TRBV18 with TRBJ2-5; 9 bases in between match TRBD2. Relative to germline, V is missing 6 bases and J is missing 2 bases, with 10 bases of the junction outside any gene match. Reading from cysteine to phenylalanine, the CDR3 counts 16 amino acids. Only the CDR3 DNA stays, 48 bases, in frame from base 1. CDR1 and CDR2 were assigned from the germline V gene as KGHSH and LQKENI.